One and the same sample provided the 3 T cell receptor beta chains below, sequenced in a study of Ad26.COV2.S vaccination and SARS-CoV-2 variants. This sample's treatment: about 20 received Ad26.COV2.S at low or high dose, single or two shots; 5 received placebo; per-sample allocation not given. Sampling occurred on day 63 after the first vaccine or placebo injection. Generated by immunoSEQ multiplex PCR, the TCRdb table keeps only in-frame clones and is missing some. The sample lists 200,000 to 300,000 clones, 88% seen once, with around 10% in the top ten. Sequences were derived from peripheral blood, sampled in a trial of Ad26.COV2.S vaccine versus placebo. The receptors come from a person between 18 and 65 years old who received the Ad26.COV2.S COVID-19 vaccine or a placebo.

The V and J genes are TRBV29-1 and TRBJ2-7, with a tentative D call TRBD2 (6 bases). Germline V gives CDR1 SQVTM, CDR2 ANQGSEA. This CDR3 is built from 12 residues. V gave up 6 bases and J gave up 2 bases, with 11 bases separating them. The CDR3, as DNA: TGCAGCGTGGGCGGAGGGACCTACGAGCAGTACTTC. Protein: CSVGGGTYEQYF.

This clone was found once. This rearrangement joins TRBV3-1 (or the pseudogene TRBV3-2) to TRBJ2-3, with 9 bases identical to TRBD1. There are 20 residues in the CDR3. Trimming at V came to 5 bases and at J to 6 bases, leaving 24 bases not matched to a gene. Germline loops: CDR1 LGHDT, CDR2 YNNKEL (reference sequence). For the CDR3, the DNA is TGTGCCAGCAGCTTCCCCTGTTCGGAAGGGTCGGGACAGGGCGCGGATACGCAGTATTTT. This encodes CASSFPCSEGSGQGADTQYF.

The rearrangement joins TRBV11-3 to TRBJ2-1; D is perhaps TRBD2 (6 bases). The CDR3 totals 15 residues. In germline, CDR1 is SGHNT, CDR2 YENEEA. The germline V and J ends were trimmed by 5 bases and 6 bases, with 17 bases remaining between them. The CDR3: CASSMTSLNLNEQFF. The CDR3 DNA follows: TGTGCCAGCAGCATGACTAGTTTGAACCTCAATGAGCAGTTCTTC.